This paragraph covers one T cell receptor (beta chain) sequence. Germline V gives CDR1 MDHEN, CDR2 SYDVKM. The CDR3 contains 12 residues. The V gene lost 7 bases and the J gene lost 4 bases, with 8 bases spanning the gap. Methods used by the authors: How many nucleated cells were present was estimated from reference gene primer amplification. Profiling relied on immunoSEQ multiplex PCR, and the TCRdb table lists in-frame clones only, not all of them. V and J calls and clone size are those listed in that table; D and trimming were worked out from the DNA. The sample holds 100,000 to 150,000 clones, roughly 82% seen once. The data were taken from a study of blood T cell repertoires in COVID-19.

This sequence originates from a human donor in a cohort sampled during active COVID-19. The chain recombines TRBV28 with TRBJ1-5; D not certain. Specimen: peripheral blood. The CDR3 protein is CASNEFNQPQHF. The CDR3 DNA reads TGTGCCAGCAACGAGTTTAATCAGCCCCAGCATTTT.